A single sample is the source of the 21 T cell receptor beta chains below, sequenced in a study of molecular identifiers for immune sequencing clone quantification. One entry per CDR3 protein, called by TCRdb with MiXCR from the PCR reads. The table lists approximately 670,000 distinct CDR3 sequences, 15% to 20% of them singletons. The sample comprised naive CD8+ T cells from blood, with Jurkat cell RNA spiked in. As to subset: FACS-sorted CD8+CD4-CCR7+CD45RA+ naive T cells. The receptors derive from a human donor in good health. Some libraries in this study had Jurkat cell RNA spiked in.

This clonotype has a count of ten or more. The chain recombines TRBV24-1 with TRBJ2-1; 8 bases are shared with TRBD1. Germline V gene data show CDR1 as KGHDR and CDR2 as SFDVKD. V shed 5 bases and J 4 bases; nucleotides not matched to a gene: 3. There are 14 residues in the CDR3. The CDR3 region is CATSAGTGYNEQFF. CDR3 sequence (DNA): TGTGCCACCAGTGCCGGGACAGGTTACAATGAGCAGTTCTTC.

The CDR3 protein is CSVDDGLDSYNSPLHF. DNA for the CDR3: TGCAGCGTAGACGACGGGCTGGACTCCTATAATTCACCCCTCCACTTT. The V and J genes are TRBV29-1 and TRBJ1-6; the D is unclear. Trimming took off 6 bases at V and 0 bases at J, with 15 bases between the two ends. The CDR3 spans 16 residues. The germline CDR1 and CDR2 sequences are SQVTM and ANQGSEA.

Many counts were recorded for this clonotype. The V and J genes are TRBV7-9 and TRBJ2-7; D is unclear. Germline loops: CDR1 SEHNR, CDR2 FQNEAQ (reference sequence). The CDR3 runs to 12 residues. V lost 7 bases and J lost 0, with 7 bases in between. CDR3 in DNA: TGTGCCAGCACGGGTACCTCCTACGAGCAGTACTTC. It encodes CASTGTSYEQYF.

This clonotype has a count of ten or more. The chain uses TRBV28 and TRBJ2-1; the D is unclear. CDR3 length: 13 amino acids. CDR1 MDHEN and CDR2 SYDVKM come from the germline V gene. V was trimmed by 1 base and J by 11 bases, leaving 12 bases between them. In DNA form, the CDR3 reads TGTGCCAGCAGTTTATTTCCCCAGGAGCAGCAGTTCTTC. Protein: CASSLFPQEQQFF.

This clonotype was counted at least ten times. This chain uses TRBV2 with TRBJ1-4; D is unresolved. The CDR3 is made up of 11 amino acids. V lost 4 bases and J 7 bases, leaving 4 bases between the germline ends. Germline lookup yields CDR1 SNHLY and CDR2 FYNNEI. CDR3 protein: CASSVVEKLFF. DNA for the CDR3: TGTGCCAGCAGTGTAGTTGAAAAACTGTTTTTT.

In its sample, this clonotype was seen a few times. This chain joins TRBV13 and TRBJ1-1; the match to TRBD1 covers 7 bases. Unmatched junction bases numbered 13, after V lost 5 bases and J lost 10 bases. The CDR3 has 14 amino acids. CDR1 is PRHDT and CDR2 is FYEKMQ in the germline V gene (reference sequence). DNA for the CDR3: TGTGCCAGCAGCCTCCAGGGGGGGGGGCAGGGAGCTTTCTTT. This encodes CASSLQGGGQGAFF.

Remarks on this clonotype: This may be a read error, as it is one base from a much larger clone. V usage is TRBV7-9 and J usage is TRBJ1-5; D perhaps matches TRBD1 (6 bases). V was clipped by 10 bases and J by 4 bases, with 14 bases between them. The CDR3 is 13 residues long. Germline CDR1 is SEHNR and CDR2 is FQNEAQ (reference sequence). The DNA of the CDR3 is TGTGCCACCCGGGGGGGGGCGAATCAGCCCCAGCATTTT. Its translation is CATRGGANQPQHF.

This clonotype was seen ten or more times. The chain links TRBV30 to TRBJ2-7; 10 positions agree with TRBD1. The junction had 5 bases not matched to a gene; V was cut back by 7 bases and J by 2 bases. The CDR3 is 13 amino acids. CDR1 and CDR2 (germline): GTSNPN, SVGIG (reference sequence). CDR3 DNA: TGTGCCTCGACCGGGACAGGGGCCTACGAGCAGTACTTC. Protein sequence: CASTGTGAYEQYF. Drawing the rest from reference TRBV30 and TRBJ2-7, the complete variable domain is SQTIHQWPATLVQPVGSPLSLECTVEGTSNPNLYWYRQAAGRGLQLLFYSVGIGQISSEVPQNLSASRPQDRQFILSSKKLLLSDSGFYLCASTGTGAYEQYFGPGTRLTVT.

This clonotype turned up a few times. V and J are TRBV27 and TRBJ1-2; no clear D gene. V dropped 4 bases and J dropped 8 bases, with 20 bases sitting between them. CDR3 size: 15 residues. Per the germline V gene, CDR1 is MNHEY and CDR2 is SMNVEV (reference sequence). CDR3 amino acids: CASSSYPQRVAGYTF. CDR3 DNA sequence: TGTGCCAGCAGTTCCTACCCCCAGAGGGTAGCGGGCTACACCTTC.

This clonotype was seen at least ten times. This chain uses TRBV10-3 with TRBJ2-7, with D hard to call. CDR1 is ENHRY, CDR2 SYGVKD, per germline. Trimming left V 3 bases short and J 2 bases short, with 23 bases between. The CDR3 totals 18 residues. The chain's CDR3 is CAISDTRPASRYPYEQYF. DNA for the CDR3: TGTGCCATCAGTGATACCCGGCCAGCTTCGCGATATCCCTACGAGCAGTACTTC.

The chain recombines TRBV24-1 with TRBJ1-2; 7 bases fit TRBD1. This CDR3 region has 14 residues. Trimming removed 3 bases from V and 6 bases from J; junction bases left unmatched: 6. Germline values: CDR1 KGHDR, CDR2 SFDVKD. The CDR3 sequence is CATSDVRGFDGYTF. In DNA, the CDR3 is TGTGCCACCAGTGATGTCAGGGGGTTTGATGGCTACACCTTC.

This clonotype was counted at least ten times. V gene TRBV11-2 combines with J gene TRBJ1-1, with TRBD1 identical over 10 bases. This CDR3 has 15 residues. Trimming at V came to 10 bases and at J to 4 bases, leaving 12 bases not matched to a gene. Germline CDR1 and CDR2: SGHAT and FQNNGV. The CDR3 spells CATTIGTGAPTEAFF. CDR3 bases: TGTGCCACCACTATCGGGACAGGGGCGCCCACTGAAGCTTTCTTT.

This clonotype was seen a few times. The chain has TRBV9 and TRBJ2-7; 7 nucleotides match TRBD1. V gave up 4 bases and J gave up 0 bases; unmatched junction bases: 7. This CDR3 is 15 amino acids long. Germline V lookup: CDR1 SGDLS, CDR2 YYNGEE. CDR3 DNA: TGTGCCAGCAGCATAGGACAGGCGAACTCCTACGAGCAGTACTTC. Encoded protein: CASSIGQANSYEQYF.

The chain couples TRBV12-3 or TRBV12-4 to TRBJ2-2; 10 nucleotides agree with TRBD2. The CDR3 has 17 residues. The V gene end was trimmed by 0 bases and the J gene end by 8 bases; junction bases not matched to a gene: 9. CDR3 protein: CASSLALSGGAIGELFF. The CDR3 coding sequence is TGTGCCAGCAGTTTAGCGCTCAGCGGGGGGGCCATTGGGGAGCTGTTTTTT.

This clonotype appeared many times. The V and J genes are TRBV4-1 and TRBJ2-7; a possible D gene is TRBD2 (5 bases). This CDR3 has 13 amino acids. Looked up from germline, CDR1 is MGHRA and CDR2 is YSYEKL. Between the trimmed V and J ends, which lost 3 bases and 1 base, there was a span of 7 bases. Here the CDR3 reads CASSHGESYEQYF. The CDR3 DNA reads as TGCGCCAGCAGCCACGGGGAGTCCTACGAGCAGTACTTC.

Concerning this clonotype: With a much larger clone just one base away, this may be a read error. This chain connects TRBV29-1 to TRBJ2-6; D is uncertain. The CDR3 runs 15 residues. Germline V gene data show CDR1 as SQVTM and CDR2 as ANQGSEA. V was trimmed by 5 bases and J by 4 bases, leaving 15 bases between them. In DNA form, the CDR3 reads TGCAGCGTTCTCGGTGGGGTTTCGGGGGCCAACGTCCTGACTTTC. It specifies CSVLGGVSGANVLTF.

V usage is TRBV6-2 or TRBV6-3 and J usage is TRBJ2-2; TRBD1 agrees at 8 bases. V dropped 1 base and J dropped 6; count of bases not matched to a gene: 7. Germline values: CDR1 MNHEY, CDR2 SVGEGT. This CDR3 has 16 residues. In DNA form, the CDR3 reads TGTGCCAGCAGTTACTATGCAGGGGGCCCTCCCGGGGAGCTGTTTTTT. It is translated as CASSYYAGGPPGELFF.

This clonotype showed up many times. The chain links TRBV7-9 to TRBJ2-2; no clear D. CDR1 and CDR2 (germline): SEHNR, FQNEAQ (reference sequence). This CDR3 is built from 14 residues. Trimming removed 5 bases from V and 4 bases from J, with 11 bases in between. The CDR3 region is CASSDARRTGELFF. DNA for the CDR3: TGTGCCAGCAGCGACGCCCGGCGCACCGGGGAGCTGTTTTTT. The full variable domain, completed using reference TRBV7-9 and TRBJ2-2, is DTGVSQNPRHKITKRGQNVTFRCDPISEHNRLYWYRQTLGQGPEFLTYFQNEAQLEKSRLLSDRFSAERPKGSFSTLEIQRTEQGDSAMYLCASSDARRTGELFFGEGSRLTVL.

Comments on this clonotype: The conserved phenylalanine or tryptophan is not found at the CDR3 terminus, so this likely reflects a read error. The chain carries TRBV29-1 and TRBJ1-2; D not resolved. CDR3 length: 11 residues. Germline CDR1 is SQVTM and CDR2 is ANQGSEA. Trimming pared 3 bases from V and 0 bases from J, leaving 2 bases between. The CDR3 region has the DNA TGCAGCGTTGAGGCTAACTATGGCTACACCCTC. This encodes CSVEANYGYTL.

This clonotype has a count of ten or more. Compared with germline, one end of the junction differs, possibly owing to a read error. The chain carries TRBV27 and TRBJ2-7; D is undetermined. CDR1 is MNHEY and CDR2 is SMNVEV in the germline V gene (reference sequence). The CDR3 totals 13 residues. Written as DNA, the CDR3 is TGCGCCAGCAGCCACGGATGGGGCTACGAGCAGTACTTC. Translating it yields CASSHGWGYEQYF.

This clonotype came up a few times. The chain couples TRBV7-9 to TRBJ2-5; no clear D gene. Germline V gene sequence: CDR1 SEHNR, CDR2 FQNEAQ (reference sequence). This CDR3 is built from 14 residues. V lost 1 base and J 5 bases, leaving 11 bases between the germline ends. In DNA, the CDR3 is TGTGCCAGCAGCTTAGATGGAGAGCAGGAGACCCAGTACTTC. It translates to CASSLDGEQETQYF. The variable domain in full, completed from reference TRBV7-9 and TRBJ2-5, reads DTGVSQNPRHKITKRGQNVTFRCDPISEHNRLYWYRQTLGQGPEFLTYFQNEAQLEKSRLLSDRFSAERPKGSFSTLEIQRTEQGDSAMYLCASSLDGEQETQYFGPGTRLLVL.